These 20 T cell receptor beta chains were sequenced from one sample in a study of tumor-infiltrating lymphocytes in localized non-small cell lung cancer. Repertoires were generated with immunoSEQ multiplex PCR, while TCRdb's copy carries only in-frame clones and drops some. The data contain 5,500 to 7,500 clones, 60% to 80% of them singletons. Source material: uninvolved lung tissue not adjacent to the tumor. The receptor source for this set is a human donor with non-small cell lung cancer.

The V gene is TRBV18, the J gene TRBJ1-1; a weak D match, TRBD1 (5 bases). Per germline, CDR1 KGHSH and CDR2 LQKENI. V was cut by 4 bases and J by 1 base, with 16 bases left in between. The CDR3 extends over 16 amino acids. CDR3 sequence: CASSLTVPSGNTEAFF. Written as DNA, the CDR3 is TGTGCCAGCTCACTGACAGTTCCTTCAGGGAACACTGAAGCTTTCTTT.

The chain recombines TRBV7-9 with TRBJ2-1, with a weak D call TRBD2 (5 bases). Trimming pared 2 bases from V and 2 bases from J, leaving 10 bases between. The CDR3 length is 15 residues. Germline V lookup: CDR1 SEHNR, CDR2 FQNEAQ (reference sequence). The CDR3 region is CASSLTGFTYNEQFF. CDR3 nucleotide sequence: TGTGCCAGCAGCTTAACGGGGTTCACCTACAATGAGCAGTTCTTC.

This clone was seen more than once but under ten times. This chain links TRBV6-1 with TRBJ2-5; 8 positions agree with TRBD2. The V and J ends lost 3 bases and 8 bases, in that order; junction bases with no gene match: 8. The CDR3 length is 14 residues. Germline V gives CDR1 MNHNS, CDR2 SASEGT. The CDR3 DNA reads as TGTGCCAGCAGTGATAGCGGGACAAAGGGAACCCAGTACTTC. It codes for CASSDSGTKGTQYF.

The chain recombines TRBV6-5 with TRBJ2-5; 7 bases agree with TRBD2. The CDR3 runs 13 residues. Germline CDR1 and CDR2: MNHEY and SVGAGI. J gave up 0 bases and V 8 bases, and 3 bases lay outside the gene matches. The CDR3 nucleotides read TGTGCCAGCGGGAGGGCCTACCAAGAGACCCAGTACTTC. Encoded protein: CASGRAYQETQYF.

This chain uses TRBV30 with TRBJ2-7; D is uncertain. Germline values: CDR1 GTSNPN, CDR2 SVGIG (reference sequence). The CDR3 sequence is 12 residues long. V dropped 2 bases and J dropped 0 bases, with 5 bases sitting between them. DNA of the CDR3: TGTGCCTGGAGTTCCCTCTCCTACGAGCAGTACTTC. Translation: CAWSSLSYEQYF.

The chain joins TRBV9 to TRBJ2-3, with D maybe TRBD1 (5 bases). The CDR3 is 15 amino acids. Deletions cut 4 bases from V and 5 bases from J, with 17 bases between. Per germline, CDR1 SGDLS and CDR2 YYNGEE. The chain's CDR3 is CASSPTRVKIDTQYF. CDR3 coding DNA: TGTGCCAGCAGCCCCACCAGGGTAAAAATAGATACGCAGTATTTT.

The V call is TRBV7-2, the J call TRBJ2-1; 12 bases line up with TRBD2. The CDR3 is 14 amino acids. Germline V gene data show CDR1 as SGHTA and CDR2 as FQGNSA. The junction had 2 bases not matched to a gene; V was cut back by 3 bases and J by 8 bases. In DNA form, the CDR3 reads TGTGCCAGCAGCTTTCTAGCGGGGGGGTATGAGCAGTTCTTC. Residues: CASSFLAGGYEQFF.

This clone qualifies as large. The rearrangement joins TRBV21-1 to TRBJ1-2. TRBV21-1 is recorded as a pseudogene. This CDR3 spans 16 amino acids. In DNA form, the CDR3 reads TGTGCCAGCAGCGGTCACCGGGACGGAGGATCCTATGGCTACACCTTC. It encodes CASSGHRDGGSYGYTF.

The CDR3 nucleotides read TGTGCCAGCAGCCTGGGACAGGGTGAAGCTTTCTTT. Protein sequence: CASSLGQGEAFF. V and J are TRBV11-2 and TRBJ1-1, with TRBD1 identical over 9 bases. The CDR3 spans 12 residues. Germline CDR1 is SGHAT and CDR2 is FQNNGV. With V trimmed by 5 bases and J by 7 bases, 2 bases remained unmatched.

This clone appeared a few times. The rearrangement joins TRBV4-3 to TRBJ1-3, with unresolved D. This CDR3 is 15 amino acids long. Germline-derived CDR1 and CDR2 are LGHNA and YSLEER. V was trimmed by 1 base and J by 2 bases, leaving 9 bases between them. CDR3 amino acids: CASSQGTAPGNTIYF. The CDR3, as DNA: TGCGCCAGCAGCCAAGGGACGGCTCCTGGAAACACCATATATTTT.

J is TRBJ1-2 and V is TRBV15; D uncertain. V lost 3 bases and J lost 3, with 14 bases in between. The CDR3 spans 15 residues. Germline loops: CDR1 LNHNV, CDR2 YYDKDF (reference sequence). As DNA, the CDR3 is TGTGCCACCAGCAGGACACCGGCGCCAGACTATGGCTACACCTTC. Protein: CATSRTPAPDYGYTF.

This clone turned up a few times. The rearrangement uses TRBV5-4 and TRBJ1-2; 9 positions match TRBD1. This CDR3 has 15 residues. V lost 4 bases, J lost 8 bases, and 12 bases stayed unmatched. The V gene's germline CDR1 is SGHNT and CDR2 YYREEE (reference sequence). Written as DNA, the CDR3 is TGTGCCAGCAGCCTCCGGGGGGGACAGGGCACGGGCTACACCTTC. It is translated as CASSLRGGQGTGYTF. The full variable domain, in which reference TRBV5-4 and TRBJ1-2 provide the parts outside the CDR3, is ETGVTQSPTHLIKTRGQQVTLRCSSQSGHNTVSWYQQALGQGPQFIFQYYREEENGRGNFPPRFSGLQFPNYSSELNVNALELDDSALYLCASSLRGGQGTGYTFGSGTRLTVV.

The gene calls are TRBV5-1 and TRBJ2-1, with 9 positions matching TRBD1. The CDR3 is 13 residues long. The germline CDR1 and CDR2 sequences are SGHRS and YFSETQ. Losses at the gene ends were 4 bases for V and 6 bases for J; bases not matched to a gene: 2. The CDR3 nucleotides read TGCGCCAGCAGCGGGACAGGGCGCAATGAGCAGTTCTTC. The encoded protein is CASSGTGRNEQFF.

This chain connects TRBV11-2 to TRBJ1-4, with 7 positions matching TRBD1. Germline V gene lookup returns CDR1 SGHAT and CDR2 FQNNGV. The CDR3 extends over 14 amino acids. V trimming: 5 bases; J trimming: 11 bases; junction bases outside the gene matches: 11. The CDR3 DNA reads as TGTGCCAGCAGCCGCCTACAGGGGTCGAGGAAACTGTTTTTT. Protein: CASSRLQGSRKLFF.

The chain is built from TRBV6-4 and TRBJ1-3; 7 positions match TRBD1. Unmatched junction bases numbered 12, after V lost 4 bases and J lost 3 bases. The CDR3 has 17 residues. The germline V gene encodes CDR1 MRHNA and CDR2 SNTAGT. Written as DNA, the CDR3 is TGTGCCAGCAGTGTCATAGACAGGGTATTTTTTGGAAACACCATATATTTT. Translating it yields CASSVIDRVFFGNTIYF.

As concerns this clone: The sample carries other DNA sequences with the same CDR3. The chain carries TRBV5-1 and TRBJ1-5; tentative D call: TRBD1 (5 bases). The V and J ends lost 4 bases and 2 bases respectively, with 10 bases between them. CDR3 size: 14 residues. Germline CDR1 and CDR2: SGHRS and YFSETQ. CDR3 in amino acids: CASSPGGGNQPQHF. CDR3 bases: TGCGCCAGCAGCCCGGGAGGGGGCAATCAGCCCCAGCATTTT.

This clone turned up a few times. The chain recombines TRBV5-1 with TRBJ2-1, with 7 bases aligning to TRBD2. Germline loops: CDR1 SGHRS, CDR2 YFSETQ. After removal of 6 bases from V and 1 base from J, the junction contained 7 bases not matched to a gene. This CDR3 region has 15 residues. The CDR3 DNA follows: TGCGCCAGCACTCCCTTAGCGGGTTCCTACAATGAGCAGTTCTTC. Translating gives CASTPLAGSYNEQFF.

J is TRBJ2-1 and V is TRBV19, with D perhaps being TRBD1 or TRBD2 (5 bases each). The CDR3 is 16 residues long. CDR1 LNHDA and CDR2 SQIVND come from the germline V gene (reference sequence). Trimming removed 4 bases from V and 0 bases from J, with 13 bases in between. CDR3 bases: TGTGCCAGTAGTACCACGACTGGGGGCTCCTACAATGAGCAGTTCTTC. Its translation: CASSTTTGGSYNEQFF.

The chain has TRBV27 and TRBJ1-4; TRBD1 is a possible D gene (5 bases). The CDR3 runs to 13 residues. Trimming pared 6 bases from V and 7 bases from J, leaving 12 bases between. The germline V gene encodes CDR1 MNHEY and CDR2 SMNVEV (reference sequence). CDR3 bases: TGTGCCAGCAGAGTTGGGGGTACTGAAAAACTGTTTTTT. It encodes CASRVGGTEKLFF.

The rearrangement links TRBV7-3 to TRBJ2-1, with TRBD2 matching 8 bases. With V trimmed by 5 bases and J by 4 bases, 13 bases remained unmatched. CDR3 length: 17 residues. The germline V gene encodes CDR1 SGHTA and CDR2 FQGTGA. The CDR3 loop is CASSPRMVAGPYNEQFF. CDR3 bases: TGTGCCAGCAGCCCCCGAATGGTAGCGGGACCTTACAATGAGCAGTTCTTC. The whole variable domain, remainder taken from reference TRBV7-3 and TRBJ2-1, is GAGVSQTPSNKVTEKGKYVELRCDPISGHTALYWYRQSLGQGPEFLIYFQGTGAADDSGLPNDRFFAVRPEGSVSTLKIQRTERGDSAVYLCASSPRMVAGPYNEQFFGPGTRLTVL.